Following are 30 T cell receptor beta chains from one sample sequenced in a study of T cells after yellow fever vaccination. One entry per CDR3 protein results from TCRdb running MiXCR on the 5' RACE reads. The sample lists around 340,000 distinct CDR3 sequences, around an eighth occurring once. Here the sequenced sample was CD4+ T cells sorted from PBMCs, taken 15 days after the yellow fever booster vaccination. The receptors derive from a man younger than 35 who received the YFV17D yellow fever vaccine.

In this sample, this clonotype turned up a few times. The chain is built from TRBV2 and TRBJ1-5; D gene unclear. The CDR3 length is 17 residues. CDR1 and CDR2 (germline): SNHLY, FYNNEI. Trimming pared 4 bases from V and 4 bases from J, leaving 20 bases between. This CDR3 reads CASSGAARDGANQPQHF. CDR3 nucleotide sequence: TGTGCCAGCAGTGGGGCCGCGCGTGACGGAGCGAATCAGCCCCAGCATTTT. Combining the CDR3 with reference TRBV2 and TRBJ1-5 gives the whole variable domain EPEVTQTPSHQVTQMGQEVILRCVPISNHLYFYWYRQILGQKVEFLVSFYNNEISEKSEIFDDQFSVERPDGSNFTLKIRSTKLEDSAMYFCASSGAARDGANQPQHFGDGTRLSIL.

This rearrangement joins TRBV19 to TRBJ2-7, with 7 bases that match TRBD1. V was pared by 9 bases and J by 4 bases, with 9 bases of the junction left unmatched. The CDR3 extends over 13 amino acids. The V gene's germline CDR1 is LNHDA and CDR2 SQIVND (reference sequence). CDR3 residues: CARPGTASYEQYV. In DNA, the CDR3 is TGTGCCAGGCCCGGGACAGCAAGTTACGAGCAGTACGTC.

V gene TRBV19 combines with J gene TRBJ2-5; TRBD2 matches 10 bases. Germline CDR1 LNHDA, CDR2 SQIVND (reference sequence). The CDR3 is made up of 15 amino acids. Trimming took 1 base from V and 1 from J; bases not matched to a gene: 0. The CDR3 coding sequence is TGTGCCAGTAGTATAGCTAGCGGGGGCCAAGAGACCCAGTACTTC. This translates into CASSIASGGQETQYF.

This clonotype occurred once. The V gene is TRBV7-8, the J gene TRBJ2-1, with unresolved D. The V end was cut by 0 bases, the J end by 4 bases, with 19 bases between. Germline loops: CDR1 SGHVS, CDR2 FQNEAQ. The CDR3 has 18 residues. CDR3: CASSLAVDRLRIYNEQFF. CDR3 sequence (DNA): TGTGCCAGCAGCTTAGCCGTCGACCGTCTGAGAATATACAATGAGCAGTTCTTC.

This clonotype was detected many times. The chain recombines TRBV7-2 with TRBJ1-5, with a possible D match to TRBD1 (5 bases). CDR1 is SGHTA and CDR2 is FQGNSA in the germline V gene. The CDR3 consists of 14 residues. Trimming cost V 5 bases and J 5 bases, with 13 bases left between them. The CDR3 DNA reads TGTGCCAGCAGCCGAGCAGGGATACATCAGCCCCAGCATTTT. Residues: CASSRAGIHQPQHF.

The chain joins TRBV20-1 to TRBJ2-5; 12 nucleotides align to TRBD2. V was clipped by 4 bases and J by 1 base; unmatched bases: 4. Per germline, CDR1 DFQATT and CDR2 SNEGSKA (reference sequence). The CDR3 spans 15 residues. The DNA of the CDR3 is TGCAGTGCTACCTGGACTAGCGGGGCCCAAGAGACCCAGTACTTC. Translating gives CSATWTSGAQETQYF.

This chain links TRBV20-1 with TRBJ2-1; 8 bases match TRBD2. With V trimmed by 1 base and J by 4 bases, 3 bases remained unmatched. CDR1 DFQATT and CDR2 SNEGSKA come from the germline V gene (reference sequence). The CDR3 loop spans 14 amino acids. The CDR3 sequence is CSARGERGYNEQFF. In nucleotides, the CDR3 is TGCAGTGCTAGAGGGGAGCGGGGGTACAATGAGCAGTTCTTC.

The genes are TRBV4-1 and TRBJ2-5; TRBD1 aligns across 8 bases. Germline-derived CDR1 and CDR2 are MGHRA and YSYEKL. The trim removed 1 base at V and 2 bases at J, leaving 12 bases unmatched. The CDR3 runs 18 residues. The CDR3 DNA follows: TGCGCCAGCAGCCAAGGGGGGAGACAGGGGCGAACTCAAGAGACCCAGTACTTC. It codes for CASSQGGRQGRTQETQYF.

This clonotype was seen only a few times. The chain combines TRBV20-1 with TRBJ2-7; 12 bases map to TRBD1. Losses at the gene ends were 7 bases for V and 5 bases for J; bases not matched to a gene: 9. The CDR3 totals 14 residues. CDR1 is DFQATT and CDR2 is SNEGSKA in the germline V gene (reference sequence). This CDR3 reads CSVQGQGAKNEQYF. The DNA of the CDR3 is TGCAGTGTTCAGGGACAGGGGGCTAAGAACGAGCAGTACTTC.

This clonotype was detected many times. The chain has TRBV5-4 and TRBJ1-2; D might be TRBD1 (6 bases). Germline lookup yields CDR1 SGHNT and CDR2 YYREEE (reference sequence). V gave up 4 bases and J gave up 2 bases, with 12 bases separating them. The CDR3 length is 14 residues. CDR3 coding DNA: TGTGCCAGCAGCCCCACCGGACAGAACTATGGCTACACCTTC. Amino acids: CASSPTGQNYGYTF.

This clonotype was seen ten or more times. The J gene is TRBJ2-3, the V gene TRBV28, with 7 bases identical to TRBD1. The V gene's germline CDR1 is MDHEN and CDR2 SYDVKM. CDR3 length: 15 amino acids. V shed 6 bases and J 3 bases; nucleotides not matched to a gene: 9. CDR3 bases: TGTGCCAGCAGCGAGATACAGGGGAAGACAGATACGCAGTATTTT. Amino acid sequence: CASSEIQGKTDTQYF.

This clonotype has just a few counts. The chain links TRBV28 to TRBJ1-3; perhaps TRBD1 as D (6 bases). V lost 5 bases and J lost 4, with 12 bases in between. This CDR3 contains 14 residues. The germline V gene encodes CDR1 MDHEN and CDR2 SYDVKM. The CDR3 nucleotides read TGTGCCAGCAGTGGAGGGACAAGAGGAAACACCATATATTTT. Translation gives CASSGGTRGNTIYF. Drawing the rest from reference TRBV28 and TRBJ1-3, the complete variable domain is DVKVTQSSRYLVKRTGEKVFLECVQDMDHENMFWYRQDPGLGLRLIYFSYDVKMKEKGDIPEGYSVSREKKERFSLILESASTNQTSMYLCASSGGTRGNTIYFGEGSWLTVV.

The DNA of the CDR3 is TGCGCCAGCAGCCGGACTAGCGGGGGGCGCGGGGAGCTGTTTTTT. Its protein product is CASSRTSGGRGELFF. The V and J genes are TRBV5-1 and TRBJ2-2; 14 bases agree with TRBD2. V gave up 4 bases and J gave up 7 bases; unmatched junction bases: 3. The CDR3 runs 15 residues. Germline CDR1 reads SGHRS; CDR2 reads YFSETQ. Looking up the rest from reference TRBV5-1 and TRBJ2-2 gives the full variable domain: KAGVTQTPRYLIKTRGQQVTLSCSPISGHRSVSWYQQTPGQGLQFLFEYFSETQRNKGNFPGRFSGRQFSNSRSEMNVSTLELGDSALYLCASSRTSGGRGELFFGEGSRLTVL.

This chain connects TRBV28 to TRBJ1-5, with D perhaps TRBD1 (6 bases). The germline CDR1 and CDR2 sequences are MDHEN and SYDVKM. V lost 5 bases to trimming and J lost 0 bases, with 20 bases between them. The length of the CDR3 is 18 residues. The CDR3 DNA reads TGTGCCAGCAGTATAATCCCTAACAGGGACCTTAGCAATCAGCCCCAGCATTTT. Its translation is CASSIIPNRDLSNQPQHF.

The table lists this clonotype with many counts. The chain uses TRBV20-1 and TRBJ2-4; 7 bases agree with TRBD2. The CDR3 consists of 12 residues. Per the germline V gene, CDR1 is DFQATT and CDR2 is SNEGSKA (reference sequence). V gave up 6 bases and J gave up 9 bases; unmatched junction bases: 8. CDR3 nucleotide sequence: TGCAGTGCCGCAACTAGCGCGGGCATTCAGTACTTC. This translates into CSAATSAGIQYF.

This clonotype has at least ten counts. The rearrangement links TRBV6-2 or TRBV6-3 to TRBJ2-6; 7 bases line up with TRBD1. CDR3 length equals 15 residues. Germline values: CDR1 MNHEY, CDR2 SVGEGT. V trimming: 6 bases; J trimming: 0 bases; junction bases outside the gene matches: 2. The CDR3 nucleotides read TGTGCCAGCAGCCCAGGGGGCTCTGGGGCCAACGTCCTGACTTTC. Its translation: CASSPGGSGANVLTF.

The sample holds a few counts of this clonotype. The chain is built from TRBV3-1 and TRBJ2-2; tentative D call: TRBD1 (5 bases). This CDR3 has 16 amino acids. With 3 bases removed from V and 0 bases from J, the gap between germline ends came to 11 bases. The germline CDR1 and CDR2 sequences are LGHDT and YNNKEL (reference sequence). This CDR3 reads CASSQLLQANTGELFF. DNA for the CDR3: TGTGCCAGCAGCCAGCTATTACAGGCGAACACCGGGGAGCTGTTTTTT.

In this sample, this clonotype turned up a few times. The gene calls are TRBV6-1 and TRBJ2-2; D is ambiguous. V lost 6 bases to trimming and J lost 4 bases, with 18 bases between them. This CDR3 is built from 16 residues. Germline V CDR1 and CDR2: MNHNS, SASEGT. CDR3 sequence: CASSDPILPPTGELFF. The CDR3 nucleotides are TGTGCCAGCAGCGACCCGATCCTTCCACCCACCGGGGAGCTGTTTTTT.

This chain connects TRBV7-8 to TRBJ2-1, with D unclear. Trimming pared 0 bases from V and 6 bases from J, leaving 9 bases between. Per the germline V gene, CDR1 is SGHVS and CDR2 is FQNEAQ. The CDR3 has 14 amino acids. The CDR3 here is CASSLAPSINEQFF. The CDR3 nucleotides read TGTGCCAGCAGCTTAGCGCCCAGTATCAATGAGCAGTTCTTC.

V usage is TRBV7-2 and J usage is TRBJ2-5, with TRBD2 identical over 7 bases. CDR1 and CDR2 (germline): SGHTA, FQGNSA. This CDR3 has 13 residues. Trimming took 5 bases from V and 4 from J; bases not matched to a gene: 4. The CDR3 nucleotides read TGTGCCAGCAGCCCAGCGGGGACAGAGACCCAGTACTTC. This gives the protein CASSPAGTETQYF.

The chain uses TRBV4-1 and TRBJ2-7; 7 nucleotides agree with TRBD1. V lost 0 bases, J lost 0 bases, and 8 bases stayed unmatched. The length of the CDR3 is 17 residues. Germline assignment: CDR1 MGHRA and CDR2 YSYEKL. The CDR3 DNA reads TGCGCCAGCAGCCAAGAGATAGGGACAGCAGACTCCTACGAGCAGTACTTC. Amino acid sequence: CASSQEIGTADSYEQYF.

Only a few counts were recorded for this clonotype. The chain employs TRBV20-1 and TRBJ1-5, with 8 bases fitting TRBD1. The CDR3 totals 14 residues. The germline gives CDR1 DFQATT, CDR2 SNEGSKA (reference sequence). The V segment lost 6 bases and the J segment 6 bases; nucleotides outside the gene matches: 10. The CDR3 spells CSADAGGAGQPQHF. The DNA for the CDR3 is TGCAGTGCGGATGCAGGGGGCGCCGGTCAGCCCCAGCATTTT.

This clonotype was picked up a small number of times. The chain has TRBV9 and TRBJ1-1; D gene unclear. Germline CDR1 and CDR2: SGDLS and YYNGEE. The CDR3 has 14 residues. Trimming removed 0 bases at V and 5 bases at J, with 11 bases between. This CDR3 reads CASSVVTSGTEAFF. The CDR3 coding sequence is TGTGCCAGCAGCGTAGTCACTTCGGGGACTGAAGCTTTCTTT.

This clonotype was recorded at least ten times. This sequence joins TRBV5-1 and TRBJ1-1; TRBD1 aligns across 9 bases. Germline values: CDR1 SGHRS, CDR2 YFSETQ. V lost 9 bases to trimming and J lost 1 base; unmatched junction nucleotides: 7. This CDR3 comprises 14 residues. CDR3 bases: TGCGCCACACGGACAGGGGTGGGGAACACTGAAGCTTTCTTT. Translation: CATRTGVGNTEAFF.

In this sample, this clonotype turned up a few times. The V and J genes are TRBV7-8 and TRBJ2-5; possible D gene TRBD2, 6 bases. The CDR3 has 15 amino acids. CDR1 and CDR2 (germline): SGHVS, FQNEAQ. The V end was cut by 1 base, the J end by 4 bases, with 13 bases between. The CDR3 sequence: CASSLGGVLGETQYF. CDR3 in DNA: TGTGCCAGCAGCTTAGGGGGGGTGCTTGGAGAGACCCAGTACTTC. Using reference TRBV7-8 and TRBJ2-5 for the parts outside the CDR3, the full variable domain is GAGVSQSPRYKVAKRGQDVALRCDPISGHVSLFWYQQALGQGPEFLTYFQNEAQLDKSGLPSDRFFAERPEGSVSTLKIQRTQQEDSAVYLCASSLGGVLGETQYFGPGTRLLVL.

V usage is TRBV20-1 and J usage is TRBJ2-5, with TRBD1 identical over 7 bases. V was pared by 1 base and J by 5 bases, with 10 bases of the junction left unmatched. Germline V lookup: CDR1 DFQATT, CDR2 SNEGSKA (reference sequence). The CDR3 extends over 15 amino acids. As DNA, the CDR3 is TGCAGTGCTAGAGTCGCGCGCTCAGGGGGTGAGACCCAGTACTTC. Its protein product is CSARVARSGGETQYF.

This clonotype appeared a few times. The CDR3 DNA sequence: TGTGCCAGCAGCTTAAATTCCCGAGGTTCGCCCCAGCATTTT. This sequence encodes CASSLNSRGSPQHF. The V gene is TRBV7-2, the J gene TRBJ1-5, with unresolved D. This CDR3 is built from 14 residues. V gave up 2 bases and J gave up 9 bases, with 14 bases separating them. Germline CDR1 SGHTA, CDR2 FQGNSA.

This chain uses TRBV7-2 with TRBJ2-3; 7 bases match TRBD2. The V gene's germline CDR1 is SGHTA and CDR2 FQGNSA. With V trimmed by 1 base and J by 14 bases, 9 bases remained unmatched. The CDR3 consists of 13 residues. The CDR3 loop reads CASSLGRRGSSYF. Here the CDR3 DNA reads TGTGCCAGCAGCTTAGGGAGGCGGGGGAGTTCGTATTTT.

The V call is TRBV5-5, the J call TRBJ1-4, with D tentatively TRBD1 (6 bases). CDR3 length: 14 amino acids. Germline V gene data show CDR1 as SGHKS and CDR2 as YYEKEE (reference sequence). The V end lost 3 bases, the J end lost 3 bases, and 9 bases lay between the germline ends. The CDR3, as DNA: TGTGCCAGCAGCTGGGGGGGCGCTAATGAAAAACTGTTTTTT. Amino acids: CASSWGGANEKLFF.

The chain employs TRBV27 and TRBJ1-1, with TRBD1 matching over 8 bases. Trimming took 6 bases from V and 5 from J; bases not matched to a gene: 5. The CDR3 runs 13 residues. Germline CDR1 reads MNHEY; CDR2 reads SMNVEV (reference sequence). CDR3 protein: CASSHRGKTEAFF. For the CDR3, the DNA is TGTGCCAGCAGCCACAGGGGGAAGACTGAAGCTTTCTTT.